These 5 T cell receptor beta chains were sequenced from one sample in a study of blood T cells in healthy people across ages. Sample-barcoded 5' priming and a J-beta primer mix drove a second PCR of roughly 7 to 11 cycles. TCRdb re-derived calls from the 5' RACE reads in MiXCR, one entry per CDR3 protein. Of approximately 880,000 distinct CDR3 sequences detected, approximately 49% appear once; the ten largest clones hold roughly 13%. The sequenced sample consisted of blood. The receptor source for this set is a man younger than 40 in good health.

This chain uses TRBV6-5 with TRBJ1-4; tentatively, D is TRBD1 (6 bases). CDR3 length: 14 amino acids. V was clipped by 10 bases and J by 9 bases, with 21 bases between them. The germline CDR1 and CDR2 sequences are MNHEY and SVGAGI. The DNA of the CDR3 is TGTGCCACCGCACACAGGGATTCGAATAAAAAACTGTTTTTT. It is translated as CATAHRDSNKKLFF.

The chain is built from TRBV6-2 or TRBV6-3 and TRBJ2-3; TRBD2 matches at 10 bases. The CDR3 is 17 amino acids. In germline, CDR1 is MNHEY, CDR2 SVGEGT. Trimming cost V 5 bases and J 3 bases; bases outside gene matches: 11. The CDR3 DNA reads TGTGCCAGCAGTCCCGCCTTCACTAGCGGGGAAACAGATACGCAGTATTTT. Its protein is CASSPAFTSGETDTQYF.

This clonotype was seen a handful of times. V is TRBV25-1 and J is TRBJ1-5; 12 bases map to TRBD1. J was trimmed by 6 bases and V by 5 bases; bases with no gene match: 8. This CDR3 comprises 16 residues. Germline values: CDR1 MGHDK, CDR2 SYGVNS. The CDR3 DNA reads TGTGCCAGCAGTCCTTCCGGGACAGGGGGCGGTCAGCCCCAGCATTTT. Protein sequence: CASSPSGTGGGQPQHF.

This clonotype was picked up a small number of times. CDR3 loop: CASSWGLRGLFF. CDR3 sequence (DNA): TGTGCCAGCAGCTGGGGGCTTCGTGGACTGTTTTTT. V usage is TRBV3-1 and J usage is TRBJ1-4, with D possibly being TRBD1 (6 bases). Germline lookup yields CDR1 LGHDT and CDR2 YNNKEL (reference sequence). The CDR3 consists of 12 residues. Trimming took off 5 bases at V and 13 bases at J, with 14 bases between the two ends.

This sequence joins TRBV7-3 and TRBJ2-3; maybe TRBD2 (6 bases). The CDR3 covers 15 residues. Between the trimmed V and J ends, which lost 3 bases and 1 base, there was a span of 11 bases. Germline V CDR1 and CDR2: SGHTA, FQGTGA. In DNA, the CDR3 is TGTGCCAGCAGCTTCGAGGGGACTGGCACAGATACGCAGTATTTT. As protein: CASSFEGTGTDTQYF.